This is a list of T cell receptor beta chains from one sample in a study of tumor and adjacent non-tumor tissue in lung cancer. MiXCR, run by TCRdb on the multiplex PCR reads, gives a single entry per CDR3 protein. The table includes about 110,000 distinct CDR3 sequences, 50% to 70% detected once. The sample consisted of distant non-tumor lung tissue. These receptors were collected from a man aged 55 to 70 with non-small cell lung cancer. The CDR3 runs from the conserved cysteine through the conserved F or W. The D gene is left open where the match is weak. Clone sizes are given selectively: once, few, many, or a class where the clone is expanded.

D: TRBD2; V: TRBV30; size: -; J: TRBJ2-6; DNA: TGTGCCTGGAGTCTGCTAGCGGGAGCCTCTGGGGCCAACGTCCGGACTTTC; CDR3: CAWSLLAGASGANVRTF
D: TRBD2; V: TRBV11-1; size: -; J: TRBJ2-1; DNA: TGCGCCAGCAGGCGGGGGGGACAGACCTACAATGAGCAGTCCTTC; CDR3: CASRRGGQTYNEQSF
D: -; V: TRBV29-1; size: -; J: TRBJ1-1; DNA: TGCAGCGTTGTGGGTCCAGAAGCTTCCTTT; CDR3: CSVVGPEASF
D: TRBD2; V: TRBV6-2/TRBV6-3; size: many; J: TRBJ2-7; DNA: TGTGCCAGCAACTTAGCGGGGTTCTCCTACGAGCAGTACTTC; CDR3: CASNLAGFSYEQYF
D: TRBD1; V: TRBV5-1; size: many; J: TRBJ2-5; DNA: TGCGCCAGCAGCCGGGACAGGCTTTTTTCGGAGACCCAGTACTTC; CDR3: CASSRDRLFSETQYF
D: -; V: TRBV5-4; size: many; J: TRBJ2-7; DNA: TGTGCCAGCAGCCCCTCGGGCACCTACGAGCAGTACTTC; CDR3: CASSPSGTYEQYF
D: -; V: TRBV12-3/TRBV12-4; size: -; J: TRBJ1-1; DNA: TGTGCCATCAGGTTCGGGTGGGGGGATGAAGCTTTCTTT; CDR3: CAIRFGWGDEAFF
D: -; V: TRBV11-3; size: -; J: TRBJ2-3; DNA: TGTACCAGCAGCTTAGTTGGCGAAGATGCGCAGTATTTT; CDR3: CTSSLVGEDAQYF
D: -; V: TRBV6-5; size: once; J: TRBJ2-3; DNA: TGTGCTAGTAGGCTGGGACTGGGAGTGGAGTATTTT; CDR3: CASRLGLGVEYF
D: -; V: TRBV4-2; size: many; J: TRBJ2-7; DNA: TGTGCCAGCAGCCAAGATCGGGGCCGCGAGCAGTACTTC; CDR3: CASSQDRGREQYF
D: -; V: TRBV11-2; size: -; J: TRBJ2-5; DNA: TGTGCCAGCACCCAAGGTGCAGGGTCTGAGAGCCAGTGCTTC; CDR3: CASTQGAGSESQCF
D: -; V: TRBV12-3/TRBV12-4; size: many; J: TRBJ1-6; DNA: TGTGCCAGCAGCCAAAATAATTCACCCCTCCACTTT; CDR3: CASSQNNSPLHF
D: TRBD2; V: TRBV7-9; size: -; J: TRBJ2-3; DNA: TGTGCCAGCAGCTTAGGCGGGGGGGGAGATACGCAGTATTTT; CDR3: CASSLGGGGDTQYF
D: -; V: TRBV11-3; size: -; J: TRBJ1-1; DNA: TGTGCCAGTAGCCGGTCACAAGGGGCAACTGAAGCTTCCTTT; CDR3: CASSRSQGATEASF
D: -; V: TRBV29-1; size: -; J: TRBJ1-5; DNA: TGCAGCGTTATCATGCACGGGGGATATACGCAGCATTTT; CDR3: CSVIMHGGYTQHF
D: -; V: TRBV5-6; size: -; J: TRBJ1-3; DNA: TGTGCCAGCAGCTTGGGACCTGGAAGTGGCGGAAACACCATATATTTT; CDR3: CASSLGPGSGGNTIYF
D: -; V: TRBV19; size: few; J: TRBJ2-2; DNA: TGTGCCAGTCTTGCAAACAGGGAACTCACCGGGGAGCTGTTTTTT; CDR3: CASLANRELTGELFF
D: -; V: TRBV12-3/TRBV12-4; size: many; J: TRBJ1-3; DNA: TGTGCAGCACTCGGTGCTAATGGAAACACCATATATTTT; CDR3: CAALGANGNTIYF
D: -; V: TRBV2; size: many; J: TRBJ2-7; DNA: TGTGCCAGCAGTGCAGGGAGGAGCTCCTACGAGCAGTACTTC; CDR3: CASSAGRSSYEQYF
D: TRBD2; V: TRBV4-1; size: many; J: TRBJ2-1; DNA: TGCGCCAGCAGCCAAAGAACCGGGACTAGCGGATACAATGAGCAGTTCTTC; CDR3: CASSQRTGTSGYNEQFF
D: -; V: TRBV11-1; size: -; J: TRBJ2-1; DNA: TGTGCCAGCAGCTCAGTCCCCAGGGCAAATCCGCTCAATGAACAGTTCTTT; CDR3: CASSSVPRANPLNEQFF
D: TRBD2; V: TRBV20-1; size: -; J: TRBJ2-1; DNA: TGCAGTGCCCCGAGAAGCGGGAGGGCCTTCGAAGCTGGTGAGCAGTTCTTC; CDR3: CSAPRSGRAFEAGEQFF
D: -; V: TRBV5-1; size: many; J: TRBJ2-2; DNA: TGCGCCAGCAGCTTAAAATCGGGACAAAAGCACACCGGGGAGCTGTTTTTT; CDR3: CASSLKSGQKHTGELFF
D: TRBD1; V: TRBV6-5; size: -; J: TRBJ2-7; DNA: TGTGCCAGCAGACGCGGGACAGGGGGCAGGGAGCAGTACTTC; CDR3: CASRRGTGGREQYF
D: -; V: TRBV11-1; size: -; J: TRBJ2-3; DNA: TGTACCAGCAGCTTAGTCGGCTACATGGATACGCAGTATTTT; CDR3: CTSSLVGYMDTQYF
D: -; V: TRBV11-2; size: many; J: TRBJ2-5; DNA: TGTGCCAGCAGAGGGGCAGCCCAAGAGACCCAGTACTTC; CDR3: CASRGAAQETQYF
D: -; V: TRBV5-4; size: -; J: TRBJ2-5; DNA: TGTGCCAGCAGCTTGGATAGGGATAAGCAAGAGAGCCAGCACTTC; CDR3: CASSLDRDKQESQHF
D: -; V: TRBV20-1; size: many; J: TRBJ2-5; DNA: TGCAGTGCGAACCGGGGCCAAGAGACCCAGTACTTC; CDR3: CSANRGQETQYF
D: -; V: TRBV5-5; size: -; J: TRBJ2-2; DNA: TGTGCCAGCAGCTTTTTCCCTCCGGACACCGGGGAGCTGCTTTTT; CDR3: CASSFFPPDTGELLF
D: -; V: TRBV11-1; size: -; J: TRBJ2-1; DNA: TGTGCAAGTAGCCTTGCGGGTCTCTTGGACAATGAGCAGTTCTTC; CDR3: CASSLAGLLDNEQFF
D: TRBD2; V: TRBV11-2; size: -; J: TRBJ2-5; DNA: TGTGCCAGCAGCCATACACTAGCGGGGCAGACCAAGTACTTC; CDR3: CASSHTLAGQTKYF
D: TRBD2; V: TRBV6-1; size: many; J: TRBJ2-1; DNA: TGTGCCAGCAACGACAAACAAGCGGGAGGGCCCAACAATGAGCAGTTCTTC; CDR3: CASNDKQAGGPNNEQFF
D: TRBD2; V: TRBV20-1; size: -; J: TRBJ2-2; DNA: TGCAGTGTTAGTCTGGGGGGGGATACCGGGGAGCTGTTTTTT; CDR3: CSVSLGGDTGELFF
D: -; V: TRBV28; size: -; J: TRBJ2-3; DNA: TGTGCCAGCTCGGAGCCAGATACGCGGTATTTT; CDR3: CASSEPDTRYF
D: TRBD1; V: TRBV7-8; size: -; J: TRBJ1-1; DNA: TGTGCCAGCTGCACACGACAGGGGGTTCGGAACACTGAGGCTTTCTTT; CDR3: CASCTRQGVRNTEAFF
D: TRBD1; V: TRBV24-1; size: -; J: TRBJ2-4; DNA: TGTGCCACCAGTGATTCCGGACAGGGGGAAGCCAAAAACATTCAGTACTTC; CDR3: CATSDSGQGEAKNIQYF
D: -; V: TRBV5-1; size: once; J: TRBJ2-1; DNA: TGCGCCAGCAGCTATAGCGAGCCGGGCTACAATGAGCAGTTCTTC; CDR3: CASSYSEPGYNEQFF
D: TRBD1; V: TRBV29-1; size: -; J: TRBJ1-5; DNA: TGCAGCGCGGGGGGACAGGGGGCATACCAGCCCCAGCATTTT; CDR3: CSAGGQGAYQPQHF
D: -; V: TRBV5-4; size: -; J: TRBJ2-1; DNA: TGTGTCAGTAGCTTGGAGGACAATGAGCAGTTCTTC; CDR3: CVSSLEDNEQFF
D: -; V: TRBV7-7; size: -; J: TRBJ2-1; DNA: TGTGCCAGCAGCTTAGCGTACGCGTCAGATGAGCAGTTCTTC; CDR3: CASSLAYASDEQFF